Listed below are T cell receptor beta chains from one sample, sequenced in a study of blood T cell repertoires in COVID-19. Using immunoSEQ multiplex PCR, the repertoire was profiled, and TCRdb retains in-frame clones only, with some absent. The repertoire holds 300,000 to 400,000 clones, approximately 85% seen once, with around 7.2% in the top ten. Sample: peripheral blood. The receptors were gathered from a human donor in a cohort sampled during active COVID-19. CDR3s include the opening cysteine and the closing phenylalanine or tryptophan. The D gene is left open where the match is weak. Where a row states a size, it is once, few, many or the class of an expanded clone; other rows omit it.

len,v_gene,d_gene,j_gene,abundance,CDR3aa,CDR3nt
14,TRBV4-2,-,TRBJ1-1,-,CASSQSSVGTEAFF,TGTGCCAGCAGCCAATCAAGTGTCGGCACTGAAGCTTTCTTT
12,TRBV3-1/TRBV3-2,-,TRBJ1-2,-,CASSSSGDGYTF,TGTGCCAGCAGCTCCTCGGGGGATGGCTACACCTTC
13,TRBV18,-,TRBJ2-7,-,CASSPKEETEQYF,TGTGCCAGCTCACCAAAGGAGGAGACCGAGCAGTACTTC
14,TRBV2,TRBD1,TRBJ2-3,-,CAIPRDRGTDTQYF,TGTGCCATCCCCCGGGACAGGGGGACAGATACGCAGTATTTT
15,TRBV7-3,-,TRBJ2-5,-,CASSLTGGRAETQYF,TGTGCCAGCAGCTTAACGGGGGGACGAGCGGAGACCCAGTACTTC
12,TRBV6-5,-,TRBJ1-1,-,CASIRGNTEAFF,TGTGCCAGCATTCGGGGGAACACTGAAGCTTTCTTT
15,TRBV5-1,-,TRBJ2-7,-,CASSSEKGHSYEQYF,TGCGCCAGCAGCTCGGAAAAGGGACACTCCTACGAGCAGTACTTC
16,TRBV18,TRBD1,TRBJ2-2,-,CASSRPGQANTGELFF,TGTGCCAGCTCACGACCGGGACAGGCGAACACCGGGGAGCTGTTTTTT
14,TRBV6-5,-,TRBJ2-7,-,CASTKLDRSYEQYF,TGTGCCAGCACTAAGCTGGACAGATCTTACGAGCAGTACTTC
13,TRBV10-3,TRBD1,TRBJ1-2,once,CAISEGDRGLDTF,TGTGCCATCAGTGAAGGGGACAGGGGGCTTGACACCTTC
16,TRBV6-2/TRBV6-3,TRBD1,TRBJ2-7,-,CASSPSTGADYYEQYF,TGTGCCAGCAGCCCTTCGACAGGGGCAGACTACTACGAGCAGTACTTC
14,TRBV3-1/TRBV3-2,-,TRBJ2-3,-,CASSQLDGGDTQYF,TGTGCCAGCAGCCAACTAGACGGAGGAGATACGCAGTATTTT
15,TRBV6-5,-,TRBJ1-5,-,CASSSVFRGNQPQHF,TGTGCCAGCAGTTCCGTGTTCAGGGGCAATCAGCCCCAGCATTTT
16,TRBV14,-,TRBJ1-2,-,CASSQEPSPGGFGYTF,TGTGCCAGCAGCCAAGAGCCGTCACCGGGGGGATTTGGCTACACCTTC